This T cell receptor beta chain came from a study of blood T cell repertoires in COVID-19. The CDR3 contains 14 residues. From germline, CDR1 is SGHRS and CDR2 YFSETQ. Germline trimming cut 0 bases from V and 8 bases from J; bases unmatched to any gene: 4. Recruits, aged about 18 to 90 years, lived in 25 or so US areas. Participants had their cohort set by participant-reported clinical history. Two consecutive negative NP/OP PCR tests, clearance, or resolved symptoms defined Cohort 3 recovery. In the authors' workflow: Estimation of nucleated cell counts relied on the amplification of reference gene primers. Only in-frame clones appear in the TCRdb table, and some are missing; sequencing was by immunoSEQ multiplex PCR. The DNA was the basis for D and trimming; V, J and clone size are from that table. The data show approximately 470,000 clones, roughly nine tenths seen once.

The chain employs TRBV5-1 and TRBJ1-2; TRBD1 aligns across 10 bases. The sample comprised PBMCs or T cells enriched from blood (not recorded which). This TCR came from a woman aged 18-29 years who had recovered from COVID-19. CDR3 nucleotide sequence: TGCGCCAGCAGCTTGGGGACAGGGGGTCAAGGCTACACCTTC. This translates into CASSLGTGGQGYTF.